This is a list of T cell receptor beta chains from one sample in a study of cytomegalovirus exposure and HLA in healthy donors. Repertoires were generated with immunoSEQ multiplex PCR, while TCRdb's copy carries only in-frame clones and drops some. The profile shows around 91,000 clones, 78% of them singletons. Sequencing was done on a sample of PBMCs. Source of these receptors: a male donor in good health and CMV-seropositive. Both conserved end residues are part of each CDR3.

v_call cdr3_aa
TRBV6-5 CATAWRAFIDTQYF
TRBV13 CASSLAPEGRNSYEQYF
TRBV6-1 CASSEGLTGTEAFF
TRBV19 CASSILTDSNQPQHF
TRBV12-2 CASGTGGGSISYEQYF
TRBV27 CASSLEQGSYNEQFF
TRBV29-1 CSVKTSGSSYEQYF
TRBV14 CASSLTGGEAFF
TRBV6-6 CASSLLGGSLPYEQYF
TRBV5-3 CARSLPRAGGGNQPQHF
TRBV19 CAREAGSNTGELFF
TRBV2 CASSLGNTQYF
TRBV28 CASSSPGTGIYYGYTF
TRBV5-1 CASSLSGRSADTQYF
TRBV29-1 CSATDSLNTEAFF
TRBV6-5 CASSPTSGDYNEQFF
TRBV19 CASRQPTGADGANVLTF
TRBV9 CASSGDPRTGSAGELFF
TRBV5-1 CASSWRGSGYEQYF
TRBV13 CASSPGPTVSYEQYF
TRBV7-9 CASSSSTRNSYEQYF
TRBV7-3 CASSLTRPRVQYF
TRBV28 CASSLGSGTPYEQYF
TRBV6-1 CASSEAGQTQYF
TRBV7-2 CASSLVGGQPQHF
TRBV6-5 CASSYSRTRGTYEQYF
TRBV5-4 CASSRRDLPMGELFF
TRBV29-1 CSVWTGQRETQYF
TRBV5-6 CASSEAGTSGSSYNEQFF
TRBV5-1 CASSLEGGLQETQYF
TRBV25-1 CASSESVGATYEQYF
TRBV7-6 CASSSSLVRNTEAFF
TRBV4-1 CASSQSGNAETQYF
TRBV20-1 CSASRDYIQYF
TRBV21-1 CASISSDTGRQPQHF
TRBV6-5 CASSYSRSNQPQHF
TRBV19 CASSLRTGTYEQYF
TRBV10-3 CAISESTGQGAYEQYF
TRBV27 CASSLRGGISNEKLFF
TRBV19 CASSGIQREGGYEQYF